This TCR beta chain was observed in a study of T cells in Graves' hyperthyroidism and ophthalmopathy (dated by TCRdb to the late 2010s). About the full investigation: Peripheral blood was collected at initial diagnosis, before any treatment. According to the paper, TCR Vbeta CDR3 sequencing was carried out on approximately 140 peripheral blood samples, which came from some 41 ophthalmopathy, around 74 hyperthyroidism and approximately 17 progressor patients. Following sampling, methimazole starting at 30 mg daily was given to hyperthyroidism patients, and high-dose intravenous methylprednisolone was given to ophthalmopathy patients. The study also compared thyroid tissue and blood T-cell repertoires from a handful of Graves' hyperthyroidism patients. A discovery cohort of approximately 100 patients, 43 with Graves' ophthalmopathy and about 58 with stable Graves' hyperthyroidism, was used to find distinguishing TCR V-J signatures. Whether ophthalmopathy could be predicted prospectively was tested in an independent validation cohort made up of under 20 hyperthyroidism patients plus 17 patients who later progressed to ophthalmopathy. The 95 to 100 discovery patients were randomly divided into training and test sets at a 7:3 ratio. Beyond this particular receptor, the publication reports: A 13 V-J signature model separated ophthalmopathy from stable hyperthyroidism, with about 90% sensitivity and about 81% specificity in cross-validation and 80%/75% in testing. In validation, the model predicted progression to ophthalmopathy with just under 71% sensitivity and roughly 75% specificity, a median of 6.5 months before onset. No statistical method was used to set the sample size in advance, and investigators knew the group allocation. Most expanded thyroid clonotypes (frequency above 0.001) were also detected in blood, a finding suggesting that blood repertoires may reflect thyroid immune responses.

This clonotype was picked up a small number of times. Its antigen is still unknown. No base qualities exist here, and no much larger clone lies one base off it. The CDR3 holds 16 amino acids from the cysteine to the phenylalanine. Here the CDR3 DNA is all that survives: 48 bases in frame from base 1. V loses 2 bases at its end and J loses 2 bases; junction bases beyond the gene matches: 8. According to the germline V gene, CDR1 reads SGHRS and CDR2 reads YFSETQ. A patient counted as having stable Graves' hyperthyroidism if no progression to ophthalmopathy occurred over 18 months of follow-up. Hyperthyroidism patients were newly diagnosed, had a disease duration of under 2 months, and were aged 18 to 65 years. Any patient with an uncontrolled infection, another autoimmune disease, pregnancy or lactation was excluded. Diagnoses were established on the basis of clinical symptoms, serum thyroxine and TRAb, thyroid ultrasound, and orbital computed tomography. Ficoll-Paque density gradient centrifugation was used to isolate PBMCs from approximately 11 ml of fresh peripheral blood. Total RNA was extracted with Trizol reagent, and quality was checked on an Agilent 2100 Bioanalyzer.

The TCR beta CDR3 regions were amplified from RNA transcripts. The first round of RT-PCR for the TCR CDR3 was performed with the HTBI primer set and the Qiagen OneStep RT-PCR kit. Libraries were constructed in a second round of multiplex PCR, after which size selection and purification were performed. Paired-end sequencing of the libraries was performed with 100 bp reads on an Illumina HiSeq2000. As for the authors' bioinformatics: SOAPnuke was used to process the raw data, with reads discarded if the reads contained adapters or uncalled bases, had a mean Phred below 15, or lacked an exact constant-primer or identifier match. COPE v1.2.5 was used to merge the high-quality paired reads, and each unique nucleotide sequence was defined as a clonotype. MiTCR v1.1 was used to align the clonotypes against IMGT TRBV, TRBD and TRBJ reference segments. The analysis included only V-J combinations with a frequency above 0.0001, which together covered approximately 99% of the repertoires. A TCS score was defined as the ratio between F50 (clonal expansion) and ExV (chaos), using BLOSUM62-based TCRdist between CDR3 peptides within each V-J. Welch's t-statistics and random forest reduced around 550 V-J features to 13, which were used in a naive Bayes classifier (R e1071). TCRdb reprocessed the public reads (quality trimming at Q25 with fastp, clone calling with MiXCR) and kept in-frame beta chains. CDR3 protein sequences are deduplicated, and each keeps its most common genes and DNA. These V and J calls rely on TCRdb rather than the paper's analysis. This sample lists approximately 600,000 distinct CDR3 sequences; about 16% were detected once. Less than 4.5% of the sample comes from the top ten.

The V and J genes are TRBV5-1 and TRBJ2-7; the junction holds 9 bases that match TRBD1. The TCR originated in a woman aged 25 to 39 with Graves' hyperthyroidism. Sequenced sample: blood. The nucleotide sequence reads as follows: TGCGCCAGCAGCTTTACAGGGGGCCGAACAACCTACGAGCAGTACTTC. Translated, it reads CASSFTGGRTTYEQYF.